This TCR gamma chain was sequenced during a study of gamma-delta chains in newborns, infants, children. This clone has only one observation. Because the CDR3's place on the DNA is in doubt, the DNA is left out and the CDR3 is given as listed by TCRdb. Germline-derived CDR1 and CDR2 are GITISATS and ISYDGTV (reference sequence). The CDR3 totals 13 residues, both ends included. TCRdb called clones from the reads again using CATT. Of 450 to 600 gamma-chain clones in the sample, about 46% were seen once. Sequenced input: blood. J gene calling gave no result, while the V gene is TRGV9. This TCR was recovered from a child who was a newborn, infant or young child, either healthy, febrile or measles-vaccinated (not recorded which). The chain's CDR3 is CALWGWGNKNKLF.